Shown below are 4 T cell receptor beta chains from a single sample sequenced in a study of CD4 T cells in relation to SARS-CoV-2 and coronaviruses. Assay used: immunoSEQ multiplex PCR; TCRdb lists only in-frame clones, some missing. Of 8,500 to 13,000 clones listed, 87% were seen once; the top ten hold approximately 2%. Material: naive CD4+ T cells from PBMCs. Subset given: naive CD4+ T cells isolated by negative enrichment. These receptors all come from an adult with COVID-19.

The chain combines TRBV7-6 with TRBJ2-7; D might be TRBD1 (5 bases). Germline assignment: CDR1 SGHVS and CDR2 FNYEAQ. Trimming left V 5 bases short and J 3 bases short, with 11 bases between. CDR3 length: 13 residues. As DNA, the CDR3 is TGTGCCAGCAGCGCCGACAGTTTCTACGAGCAGTACTTC. Amino acid sequence: CASSADSFYEQYF.

The genes are TRBV28 and TRBJ1-2; D is unclear. CDR3 length equals 13 residues. Deletions cut 6 bases from V and 0 bases from J, with 8 bases between. Germline V gives CDR1 MDHEN, CDR2 SYDVKM. The CDR3 loop is CASRSGPNYGYTF. The CDR3 DNA sequence: TGTGCCAGCAGGTCCGGGCCTAACTATGGCTACACCTTC.

This clone occurred once. The chain recombines TRBV19 with TRBJ1-2; 7 bases fit TRBD1. With 5 bases clipped from V and 0 bases from J, the junction kept 6 bases outside the gene matches. Germline V CDR1 and CDR2: LNHDA, SQIVND (reference sequence). CDR3 length: 15 amino acids. As DNA, the CDR3 is TGTGCCAGTAGTCATGACAGGGCTGCTAACTATGGCTACACCTTC. This gives the protein CASSHDRAANYGYTF.

The chain carries TRBV6-4 and TRBJ1-6; 9 bases are a match to TRBD1. The CDR3 is made up of 14 amino acids. Germline CDR1 and CDR2: MRHNA and SNTAGT. The ends lost 2 bases at V and 7 bases at J; junction bases unmatched: 0. The CDR3 DNA reads as TGTGCCAGCAGTGACGGGACAGGGAATTCACCCCTCCACTTT. Its translation: CASSDGTGNSPLHF.